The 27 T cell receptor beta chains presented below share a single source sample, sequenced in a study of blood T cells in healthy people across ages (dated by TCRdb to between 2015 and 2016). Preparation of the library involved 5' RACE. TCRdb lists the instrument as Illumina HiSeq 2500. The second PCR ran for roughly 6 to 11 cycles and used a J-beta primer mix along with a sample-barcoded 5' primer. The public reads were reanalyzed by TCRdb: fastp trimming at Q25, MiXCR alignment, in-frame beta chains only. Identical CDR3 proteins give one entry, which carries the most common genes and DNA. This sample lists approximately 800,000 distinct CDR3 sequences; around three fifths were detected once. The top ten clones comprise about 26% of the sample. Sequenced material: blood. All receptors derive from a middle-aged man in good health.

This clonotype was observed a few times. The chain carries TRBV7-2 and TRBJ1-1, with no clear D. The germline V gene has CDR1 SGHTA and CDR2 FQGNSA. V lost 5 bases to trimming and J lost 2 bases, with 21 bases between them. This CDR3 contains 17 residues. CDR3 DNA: TGTGCCAGCAGCCCAAGGGCCAGCACTTTTTCAAACACTGAAGCTTTCTTT. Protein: CASSPRASTFSNTEAFF. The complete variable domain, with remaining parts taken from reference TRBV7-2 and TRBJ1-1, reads GAGVSQSPSNKVTEKGKDVELRCDPISGHTALYWYRQSLGQGLEFLIYFQGNSAPDKSGLPSDRFSAERTGGSVSTLTIQRTQQEDSAVYLCASSPRASTFSNTEAFFGQGTRLTVV.

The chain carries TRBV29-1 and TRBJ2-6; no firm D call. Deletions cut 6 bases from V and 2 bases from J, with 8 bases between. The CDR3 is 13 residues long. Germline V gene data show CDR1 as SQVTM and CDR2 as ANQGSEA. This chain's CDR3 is CSVEITGANVLTF. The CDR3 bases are TGCAGCGTCGAAATTACTGGGGCCAACGTCCTGACTTTC.

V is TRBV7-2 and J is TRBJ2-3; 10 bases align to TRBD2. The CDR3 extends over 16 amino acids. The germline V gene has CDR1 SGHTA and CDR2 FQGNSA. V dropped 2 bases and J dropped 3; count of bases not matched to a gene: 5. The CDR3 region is CASSLSRAGGTDTQYF. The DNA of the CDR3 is TGTGCCAGCAGCTTATCCCGAGCGGGAGGGACAGATACGCAGTATTTT.

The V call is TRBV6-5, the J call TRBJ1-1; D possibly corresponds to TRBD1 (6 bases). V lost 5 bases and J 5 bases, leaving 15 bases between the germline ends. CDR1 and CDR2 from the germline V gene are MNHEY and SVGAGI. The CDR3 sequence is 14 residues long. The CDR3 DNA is TGTGCCAGCAGTGGGGGTAGGGGGTGGACTGAAGCTTTCTTT. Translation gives CASSGGRGWTEAFF.

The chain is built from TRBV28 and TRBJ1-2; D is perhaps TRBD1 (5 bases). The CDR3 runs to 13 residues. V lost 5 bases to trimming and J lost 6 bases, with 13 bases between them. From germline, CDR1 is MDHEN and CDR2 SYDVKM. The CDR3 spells CASSVQGPNGYTF. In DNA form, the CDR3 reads TGTGCCAGCAGTGTTCAGGGTCCAAATGGCTACACCTTC.

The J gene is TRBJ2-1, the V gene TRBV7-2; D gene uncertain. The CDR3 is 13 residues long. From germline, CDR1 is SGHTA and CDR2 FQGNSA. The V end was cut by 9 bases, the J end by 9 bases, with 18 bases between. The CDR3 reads CARDATGIGEQFF. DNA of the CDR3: TGTGCCAGAGATGCGACTGGCATCGGTGAGCAGTTCTTC.

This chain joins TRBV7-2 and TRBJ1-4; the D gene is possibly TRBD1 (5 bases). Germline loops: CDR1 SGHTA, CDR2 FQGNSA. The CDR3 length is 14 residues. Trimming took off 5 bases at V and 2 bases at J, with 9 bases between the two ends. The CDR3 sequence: CASSQGPTNEKLFF. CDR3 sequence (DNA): TGTGCCAGCAGCCAGGGACCGACTAATGAAAAACTGTTTTTT.

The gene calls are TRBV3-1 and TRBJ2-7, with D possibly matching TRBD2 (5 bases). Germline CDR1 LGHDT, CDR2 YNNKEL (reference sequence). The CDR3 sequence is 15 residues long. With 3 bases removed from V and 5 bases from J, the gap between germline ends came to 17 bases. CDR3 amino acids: CASSQRRKERNEQYF. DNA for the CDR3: TGTGCCAGCAGCCAGCGGCGGAAGGAGCGGAACGAGCAGTACTTC.

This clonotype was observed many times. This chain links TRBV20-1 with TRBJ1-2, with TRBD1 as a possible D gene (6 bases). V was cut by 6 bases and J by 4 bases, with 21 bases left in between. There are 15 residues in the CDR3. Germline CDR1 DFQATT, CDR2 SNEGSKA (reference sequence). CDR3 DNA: TGCAGTGCCCCCCCGCCGTCAACAGGGTCCTATGGCTACACCTTC. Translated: CSAPPPSTGSYGYTF.

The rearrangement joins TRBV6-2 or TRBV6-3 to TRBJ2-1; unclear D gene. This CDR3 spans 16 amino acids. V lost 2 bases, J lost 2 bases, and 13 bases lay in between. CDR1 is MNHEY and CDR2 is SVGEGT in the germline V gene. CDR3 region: CASSYGAAFTYNEQFF. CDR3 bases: TGTGCCAGCAGTTACGGAGCCGCGTTTACCTACAATGAGCAGTTCTTC.

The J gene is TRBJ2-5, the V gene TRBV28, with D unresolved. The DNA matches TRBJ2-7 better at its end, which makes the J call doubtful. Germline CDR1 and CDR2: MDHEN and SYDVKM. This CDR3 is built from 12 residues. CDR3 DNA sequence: TGTGCCAGCAGTTGGGTTTACTACGAGCAGTACTTC. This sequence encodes CASSWVYYEQYF.

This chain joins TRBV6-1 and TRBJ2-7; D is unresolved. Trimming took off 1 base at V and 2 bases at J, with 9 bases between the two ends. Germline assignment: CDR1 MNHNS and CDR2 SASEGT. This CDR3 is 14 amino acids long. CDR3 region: CASSEVNLPYEQYF. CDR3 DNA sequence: TGTGCCAGCAGTGAAGTAAACTTACCCTACGAGCAGTACTTC.

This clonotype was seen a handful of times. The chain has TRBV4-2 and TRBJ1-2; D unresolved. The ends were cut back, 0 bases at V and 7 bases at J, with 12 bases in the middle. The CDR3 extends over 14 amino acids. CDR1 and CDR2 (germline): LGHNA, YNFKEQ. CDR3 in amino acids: CASSQDERASGYTF. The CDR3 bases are TGTGCCAGCAGCCAAGATGAGCGGGCGAGTGGCTACACCTTC.

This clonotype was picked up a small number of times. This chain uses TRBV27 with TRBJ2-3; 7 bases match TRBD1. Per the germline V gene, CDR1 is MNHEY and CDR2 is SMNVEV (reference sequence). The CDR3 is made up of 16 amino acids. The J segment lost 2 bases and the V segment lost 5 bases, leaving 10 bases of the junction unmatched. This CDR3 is CASSGPGGRSTDTQYF. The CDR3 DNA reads TGTGCCAGCAGTGGGCCAGGGGGAAGGTCCACAGATACGCAGTATTTT.

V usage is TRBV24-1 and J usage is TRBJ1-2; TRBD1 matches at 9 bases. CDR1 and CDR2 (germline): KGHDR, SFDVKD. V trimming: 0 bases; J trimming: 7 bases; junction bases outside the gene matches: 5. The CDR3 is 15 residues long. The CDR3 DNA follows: TGTGCCACCAGTGATTTGACAGGGGGCATAATTGGCTACACCTTC. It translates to CATSDLTGGIIGYTF.

The CDR3 region is CATGGGVSYEQYF. CDR3 in DNA: TGTGCCACCGGTGGAGGGGTCTCCTACGAGCAGTACTTC. This chain links TRBV24-1 with TRBJ2-7; D is possibly TRBD2 (6 bases). The CDR3 length is 13 residues. With 9 bases removed from V and 0 bases from J, the gap between germline ends came to 11 bases. CDR1 KGHDR and CDR2 SFDVKD come from the germline V gene.

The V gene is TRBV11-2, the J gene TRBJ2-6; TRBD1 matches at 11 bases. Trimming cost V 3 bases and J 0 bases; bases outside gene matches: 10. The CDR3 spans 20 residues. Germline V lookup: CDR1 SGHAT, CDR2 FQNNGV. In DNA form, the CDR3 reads TGTGCCAGCAGCTTGGGACAGGGGGTCTTCATTAGCTCTGGGGCCAACGTCCTGACTTTC. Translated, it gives CASSLGQGVFISSGANVLTF.

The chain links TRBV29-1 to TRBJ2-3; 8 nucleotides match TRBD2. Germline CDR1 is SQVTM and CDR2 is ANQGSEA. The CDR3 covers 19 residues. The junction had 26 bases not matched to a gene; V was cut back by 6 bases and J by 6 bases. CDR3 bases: TGCAGCGTCGCCGCTACACGTAGAACAGGACTAGCCAGCTCCGATACGCAGTATTTT. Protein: CSVAATRRTGLASSDTQYF.

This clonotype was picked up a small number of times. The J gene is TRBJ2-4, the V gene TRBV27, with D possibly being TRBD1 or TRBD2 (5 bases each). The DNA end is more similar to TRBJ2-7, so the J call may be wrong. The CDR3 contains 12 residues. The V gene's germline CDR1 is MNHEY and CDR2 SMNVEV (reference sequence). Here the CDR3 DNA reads TGTGCCGTGGGGGAAACCGCCTACGAGCAGTACTTC. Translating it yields CAVGETAYEQYF.

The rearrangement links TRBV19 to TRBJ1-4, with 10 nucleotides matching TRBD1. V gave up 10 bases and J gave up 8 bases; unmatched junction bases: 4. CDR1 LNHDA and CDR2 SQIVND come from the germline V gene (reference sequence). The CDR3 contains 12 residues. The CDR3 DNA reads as TGTGCCACCCGACAGGGGGCAGAAAAACTGTTTTTT. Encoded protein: CATRQGAEKLFF.

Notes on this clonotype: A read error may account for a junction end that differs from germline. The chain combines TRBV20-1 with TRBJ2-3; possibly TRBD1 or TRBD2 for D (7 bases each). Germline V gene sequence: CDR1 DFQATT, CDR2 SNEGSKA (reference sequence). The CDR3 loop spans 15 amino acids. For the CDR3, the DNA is TGCAGTGTTAGAGAGCGGGACAGAGGCACAGATACGCAGTATTTT. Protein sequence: CSVRERDRGTDTQYF.

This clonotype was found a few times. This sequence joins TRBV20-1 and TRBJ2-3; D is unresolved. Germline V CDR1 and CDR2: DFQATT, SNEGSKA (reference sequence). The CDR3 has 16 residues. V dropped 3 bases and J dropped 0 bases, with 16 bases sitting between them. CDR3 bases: TGCAGTGCTAGTTTGGGGATTGGTCGCAGCACAGATACGCAGTATTTT. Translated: CSASLGIGRSTDTQYF.

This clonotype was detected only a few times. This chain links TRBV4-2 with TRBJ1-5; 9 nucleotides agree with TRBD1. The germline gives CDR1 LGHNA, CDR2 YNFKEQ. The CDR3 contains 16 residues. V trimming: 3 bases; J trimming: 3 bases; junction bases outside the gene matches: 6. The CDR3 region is CASSHPGQGLNQPQHF. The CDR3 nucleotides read TGTGCCAGCAGCCATCCGGGACAGGGACTCAATCAGCCCCAGCATTTT.

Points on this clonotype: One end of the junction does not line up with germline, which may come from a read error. In nucleotides, the CDR3 is TGTGCCAGCTCAGTGGCTCCCTCCCCCGAGCCGTTCTTC. Its protein is CASSVAPSPEPFF. The chain recombines TRBV13 with TRBJ2-1; D is ambiguous. This CDR3 region has 13 residues. Germline CDR1 reads PRHDT; CDR2 reads FYEKMQ (reference sequence).

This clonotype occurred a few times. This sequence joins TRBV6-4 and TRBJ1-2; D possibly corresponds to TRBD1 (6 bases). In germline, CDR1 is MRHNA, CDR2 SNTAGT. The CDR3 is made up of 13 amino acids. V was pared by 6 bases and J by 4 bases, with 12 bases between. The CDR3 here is CASSLGHRYGYTF. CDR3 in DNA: TGTGCCAGCAGCCTGGGACACCGCTATGGCTACACCTTC.

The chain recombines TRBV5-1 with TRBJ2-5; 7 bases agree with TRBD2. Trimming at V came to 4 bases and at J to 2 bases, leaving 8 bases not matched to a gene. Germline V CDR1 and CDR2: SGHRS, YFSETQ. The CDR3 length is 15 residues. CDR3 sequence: CASSGAGVGQETQYF. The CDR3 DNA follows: TGCGCCAGCAGCGGCGCGGGAGTGGGACAAGAGACCCAGTACTTC.

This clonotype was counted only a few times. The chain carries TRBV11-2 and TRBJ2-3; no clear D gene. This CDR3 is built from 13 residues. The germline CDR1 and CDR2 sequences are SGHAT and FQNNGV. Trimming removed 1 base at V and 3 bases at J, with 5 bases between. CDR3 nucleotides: TGTGCCAGCAGCTTAGTTCGGACAGATACGCAGTATTTT. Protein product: CASSLVRTDTQYF. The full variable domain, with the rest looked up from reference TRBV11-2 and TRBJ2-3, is EAGVAQSPRYKIIEKRQSVAFWCNPISGHATLYWYQQILGQGPKLLIQFQNNGVVDDSQLPKDRFSAERLKGVDSTLKIQPAKLEDSAVYLCASSLVRTDTQYFGPGTRLTVL.